A selection of T cell receptor beta chains follows, all from one sample in a study of shared clonotypes between healthy human individuals. Measured with immunoSEQ multiplex PCR; TCRdb has only the in-frame clones, and not every one. The sample includes roughly 2.5 million clones, roughly nine tenths seen only once; the top ten take around 0.14%. Sequences were obtained from naive CD4+ T cells sorted from blood. The receptors derive from a man aged 18 to 29 in good health. Both conserved end residues are part of each CDR3. A D gene is named only where the DNA matches it firmly. A row's size may be missing; if present it is once, few, many or a size class.

v_gene,d_gene,j_gene,abundance,CDR3aa,CDR3nt
TRBV6-1,.,TRBJ1-5,.,CAILGQTGGGQPQHF,TGTGCCATCCTGGGGCAGACAGGAGGTGGTCAGCCCCAGCATTTT
TRBV7-8,TRBD1,TRBJ1-1,.,CATRGANTEAFF,TGTGCCACCAGGGGGGCGAACACTGAAGCTTTCTTT
TRBV28,TRBD2,TRBJ2-3,many,CASSPAHSGGDTDTQYF,TGTGCCAGCAGCCCAGCCCACAGCGGGGGTGACACAGATACGCAGTATTTT
TRBV11-2,.,TRBJ2-3,.,CASRDSRDTQYF,TGTGCCAGCAGGGACTCGCGGGATACGCAGTATTTT
TRBV4-3,.,TRBJ2-2,.,CASSQVGGVDLAGELFF,TGCGCCAGCAGCCAAGTCGGAGGGGTTGATTTGGCCGGGGAGCTGTTTTTT
TRBV7-9,TRBD1,TRBJ1-2,few,CASSQTGTNYGYTF,TGTGCCAGCAGCCAGACAGGGACTAACTATGGCTACACCTTC
TRBV4-1,TRBD2,TRBJ2-7,.,CASSQEQREHEQYF,TGCGCCAGCAGCCAAGAACAGCGGGAACACGAGCAGTACTTC
TRBV19,.,TRBJ2-3,.,CASRDASSTDTQYF,TGTGCCAGTCGGGATGCCTCTAGCACAGATACGCAGTATTTT
TRBV19,TRBD2,TRBJ2-1,.,CASRTSGANEQFF,TGTGCCTCTAGGACTAGCGGAGCCAATGAGCAGTTCTTC
TRBV5-4,.,TRBJ2-2,.,CASSPRNTGELFF,TGTGCCAGCAGCCCCCGGAACACCGGGGAGCTGTTTTTT
TRBV10-3,TRBD1,TRBJ2-7,.,CAISYDRGQAEQYF,TGTGCCATCAGTTATGACAGGGGGCAAGCCGAGCAGTACTTC